The 8 T cell receptor beta chains reported below all come from one sample, sequenced in a study of stem cell transplantation in POMP-related autoinflammatory disease listed by TCRdb under 2021. The library was prepared using the immunoSEQ multiplex PCR assay. TCRdb took over this immuneACCESS table, retaining in-frame rearrangements with V and J assigned. Such tables are incomplete; in checked studies, under half of the missing clones stem from an unresolved V gene, and the remainder is unexplained. The sample yields 8,000 to 9,000 clones; 88% were counted once. Of the sample, roughly 13% is held by the ten largest clones. What this sample's time point label stands for: after hematopoietic stem cell transplant. The material was CD8+ T cells from PBMCs, obtained after stem cell transplantation. The source of these receptors is a human patient with POMP-related autoinflammation and immune dysregulation (PRAID). After a transplant, not all T cells may be the patient's own; some may come from the graft donor.

The rearrangement uses TRBV4-1 and TRBJ2-3, with D maybe TRBD1 (5 bases). CDR3 length: 17 amino acids. Per germline, CDR1 MGHRA and CDR2 YSYEKL. The ends were cut back, 3 bases at V and 2 bases at J, with 18 bases in the middle. The CDR3 loop reads CASSHPATASLTDTQYF. CDR3 nucleotide sequence: TGCGCCAGCAGCCACCCAGCGACAGCTTCGCTCACAGATACGCAGTATTTT.

This clone counts as large. The chain has TRBV30 and TRBJ1-2, with a weak D call TRBD1 (5 bases). The germline V gene has CDR1 GTSNPN and CDR2 SVGIG (reference sequence). V lost 4 bases and J lost 0, with 12 bases in between. This CDR3 region has 14 residues. The DNA of the CDR3 is TGTGCCTGGACCCCGGGGCTCGCTAACTATGGCTACACCTTC. Its protein product is CAWTPGLANYGYTF. Full variable domain (missing parts from reference TRBV30 and TRBJ1-2): SQTIHQWPATLVQPVGSPLSLECTVEGTSNPNLYWYRQAAGRGLQLLFYSVGIGQISSEVPQNLSASRPQDRQFILSSKKLLLSDSGFYLCAWTPGLANYGYTFGSGTRLTVV.

The chain joins TRBV30 to TRBJ2-3; 10 bases fit TRBD2. This CDR3 region has 15 residues. Germline CDR1 reads GTSNPN; CDR2 reads SVGIG (reference sequence). With 3 bases clipped from V and 0 bases from J, the junction kept 3 bases outside the gene matches. The CDR3 coding sequence is TGTGCCTGGAGGGGACTAGCGCCAAGCACAGATACGCAGTATTTT. Protein sequence: CAWRGLAPSTDTQYF.

The V call is TRBV4-2, the J call TRBJ2-3; 12 positions match TRBD2. CDR1 is LGHNA, CDR2 YNFKEQ, per germline. V shed 1 base and J 2 bases; nucleotides not matched to a gene: 7. CDR3 length equals 18 residues. The CDR3 bases are TGTGCCAGCAGCCAAGGGAAGACTAGCGGGGGTCCCACAGATACGCAGTATTTT. Translated: CASSQGKTSGGPTDTQYF.

The V call is TRBV28, the J call TRBJ2-1, with 8 positions matching TRBD1. The CDR3 length is 18 residues. Looked up from germline, CDR1 is MDHEN and CDR2 is SYDVKM. The V gene end was trimmed by 6 bases and the J gene end by 3 bases; junction bases not matched to a gene: 16. The CDR3 DNA follows: TGTGCCAGCAGCACTAGTACCTTCCCGGACAGGGACTACAATGAGCAGTTCTTC. Its translation is CASSTSTFPDRDYNEQFF. Full variable domain (outside the CDR3, taken from reference TRBV28 and TRBJ2-1): DVKVTQSSRYLVKRTGEKVFLECVQDMDHENMFWYRQDPGLGLRLIYFSYDVKMKEKGDIPEGYSVSREKKERFSLILESASTNQTSMYLCASSTSTFPDRDYNEQFFGPGTRLTVL.

This chain links TRBV6-9 with TRBJ2-7; D remains ambiguous. CDR1 is MNHGY, CDR2 SVAAGI, per germline. The CDR3 contains 11 residues. V lost 7 bases to trimming and J lost 3 bases, with 7 bases between them. CDR3 protein: CASNPNYEQYF. CDR3 sequence (DNA): TGTGCCAGCAACCCGAACTACGAGCAGTACTTC.

The rearrangement links TRBV13 to TRBJ2-5, with unresolved D. The length of the CDR3 is 14 residues. V shed 4 bases and J shed 5 bases, with 14 bases lying between them. The V gene's germline CDR1 is PRHDT and CDR2 FYEKMQ (reference sequence). The DNA for the CDR3 is TGTGCCAGCAGCTCCACCAAGGAAGTGGAGACCCAGTACTTC. It specifies CASSSTKEVETQYF.

The chain uses TRBV11-1 and TRBJ2-1, with 7 bases aligning to TRBD2. This CDR3 is built from 14 residues. Germline V gene data show CDR1 as SGHAT and CDR2 as FQDESV (reference sequence). J lost 8 bases, V lost 1 base, and 5 bases had no gene match. In DNA, the CDR3 is TGTGCCAGCAGCTTAGAGGGCGGGAGCGATGAGCAGTTCTTC. It specifies CASSLEGGSDEQFF.